This T cell receptor beta chain is from a study of Ad26.COV2.S vaccination and SARS-CoV-2 variants. Sequencing was performed with immunoSEQ multiplex PCR; in TCRdb, only in-frame clones are kept and a portion is missing. The data hold fewer than 400,000 clones, with about 88% observed a single time. This sample's treatment: some 20 received Ad26.COV2.S at low or high dose, single or two shots; about five received placebo; per-sample allocation not given. Material that was analyzed had been drawn on day 63 after the first vaccine or placebo injection. Whoever gave the sample was an adult aged 18-55 years in Boston. The sequenced sample was peripheral blood, obtained in a trial of Ad26.COV2.S vaccine versus placebo. The receptor was isolated from a person aged 18-60 years who received the Ad26.COV2.S COVID-19 vaccine or a placebo.

The CDR3 DNA reads as TGTGCCAGCAGCTTAATTTCGGGAGGGGGATCCGAAAAACTGTTTTTT. Translating gives CASSLISGGGSEKLFF. The genes are TRBV7-2 and TRBJ1-4, with D possibly being TRBD1 (6 bases). The CDR3 has 16 residues. Trimming pared 2 bases from V and 8 bases from J, leaving 18 bases between. CDR1 is SGHTA, CDR2 FQGNSA, per germline. The full variable domain, with the rest looked up from reference TRBV7-2 and TRBJ1-4, is GAGVSQSPSNKVTEKGKDVELRCDPISGHTALYWYRQSLGQGLEFLIYFQGNSAPDKSGLPSDRFSAERTGGSVSTLTIQRTQQEDSAVYLCASSLISGGGSEKLFFGSGTQLSVL.